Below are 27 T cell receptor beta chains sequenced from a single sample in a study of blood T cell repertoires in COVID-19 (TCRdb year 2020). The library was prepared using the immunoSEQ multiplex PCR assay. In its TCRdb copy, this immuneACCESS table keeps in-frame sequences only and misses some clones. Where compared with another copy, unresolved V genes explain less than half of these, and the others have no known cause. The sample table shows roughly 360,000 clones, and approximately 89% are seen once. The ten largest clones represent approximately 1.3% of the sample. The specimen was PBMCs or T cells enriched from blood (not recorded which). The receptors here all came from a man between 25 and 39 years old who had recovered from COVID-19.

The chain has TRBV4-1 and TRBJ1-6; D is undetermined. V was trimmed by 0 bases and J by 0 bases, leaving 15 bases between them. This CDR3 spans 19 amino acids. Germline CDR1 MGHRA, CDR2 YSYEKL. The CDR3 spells CASSQERPGVSSYNSPLHF. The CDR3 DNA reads TGCGCCAGCAGCCAAGAACGGCCCGGGGTTAGCTCCTATAATTCACCCCTCCACTTT.

This CDR3 is CASSTRQGSSYEQYF. The CDR3 DNA sequence: TGTGCCAGCAGCACCCGACAGGGGAGCTCCTACGAGCAGTACTTC. V usage is TRBV9 and J usage is TRBJ2-7; 8 nucleotides align to TRBD1. In germline, CDR1 is SGDLS, CDR2 YYNGEE. J gave up 0 bases and V 4 bases, and 6 bases lay outside the gene matches. The CDR3 consists of 15 residues.

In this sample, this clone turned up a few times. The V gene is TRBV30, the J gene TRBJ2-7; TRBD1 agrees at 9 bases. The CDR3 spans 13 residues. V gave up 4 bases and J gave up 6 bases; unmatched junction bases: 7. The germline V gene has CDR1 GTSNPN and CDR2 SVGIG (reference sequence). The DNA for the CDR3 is TGTGCCTGGACCTTGGGACAGGGTATCGAGCAGTACTTC. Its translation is CAWTLGQGIEQYF.

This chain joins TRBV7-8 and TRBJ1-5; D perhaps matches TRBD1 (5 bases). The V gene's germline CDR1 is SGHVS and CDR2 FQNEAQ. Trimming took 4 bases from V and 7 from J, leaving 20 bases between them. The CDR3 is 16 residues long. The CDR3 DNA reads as TGTGCCAGCAGCTCAGGGCTGGGGCAGGGCAGGCAGCCCCAGCATTTT. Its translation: CASSSGLGQGRQPQHF.

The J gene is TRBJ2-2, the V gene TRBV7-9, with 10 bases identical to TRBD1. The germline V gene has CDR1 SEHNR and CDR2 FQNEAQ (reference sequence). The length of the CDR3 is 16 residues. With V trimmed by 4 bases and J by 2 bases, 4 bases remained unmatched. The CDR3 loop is CASSSRDRGNTGELFF. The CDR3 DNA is TGTGCCAGCAGCTCCCGGGACAGGGGCAACACCGGGGAGCTGTTTTTT.

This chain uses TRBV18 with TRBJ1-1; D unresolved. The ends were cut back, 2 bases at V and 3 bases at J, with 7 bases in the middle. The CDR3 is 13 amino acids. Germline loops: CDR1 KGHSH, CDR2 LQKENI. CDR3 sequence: CASSPNMDTEAFF. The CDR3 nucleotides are TGTGCCAGCTCACCAAACATGGACACTGAAGCTTTCTTT.

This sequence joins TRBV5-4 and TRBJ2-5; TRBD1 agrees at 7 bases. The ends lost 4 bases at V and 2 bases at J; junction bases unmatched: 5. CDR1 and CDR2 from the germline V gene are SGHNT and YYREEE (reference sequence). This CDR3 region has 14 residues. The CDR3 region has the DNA TGTGCCAGCAGCCCGGGGACAGTTCAAGAGACCCAGTACTTC. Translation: CASSPGTVQETQYF.

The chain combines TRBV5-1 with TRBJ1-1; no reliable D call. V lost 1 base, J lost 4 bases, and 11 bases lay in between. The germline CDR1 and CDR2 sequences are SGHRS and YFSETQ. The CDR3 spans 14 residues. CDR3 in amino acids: CASSLWREATEAFF. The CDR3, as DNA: TGCGCCAGCAGCTTGTGGAGGGAAGCCACTGAAGCTTTCTTT.

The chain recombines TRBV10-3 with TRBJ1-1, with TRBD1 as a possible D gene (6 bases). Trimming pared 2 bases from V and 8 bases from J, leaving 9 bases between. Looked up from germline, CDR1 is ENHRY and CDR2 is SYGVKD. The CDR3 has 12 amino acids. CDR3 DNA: TGTGCCATCAGTGAGCAAGGGACAGAAGCTTTCTTT. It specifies CAISEQGTEAFF.

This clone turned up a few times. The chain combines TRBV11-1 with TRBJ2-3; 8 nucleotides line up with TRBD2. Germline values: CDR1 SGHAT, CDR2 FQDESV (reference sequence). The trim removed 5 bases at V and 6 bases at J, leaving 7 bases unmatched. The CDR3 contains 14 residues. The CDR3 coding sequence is TGTGCCAGCAGCCAATGGACTAGCCAGGATACGCAGTATTTT. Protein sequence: CASSQWTSQDTQYF.

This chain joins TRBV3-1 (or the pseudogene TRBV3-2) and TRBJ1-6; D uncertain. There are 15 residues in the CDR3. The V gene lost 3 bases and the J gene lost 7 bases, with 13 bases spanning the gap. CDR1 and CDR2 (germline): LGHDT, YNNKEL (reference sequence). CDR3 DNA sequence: TGTGCCAGCAGCCAGGGCAGTTTTTACAATTCACCCCTCCACTTT. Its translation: CASSQGSFYNSPLHF.

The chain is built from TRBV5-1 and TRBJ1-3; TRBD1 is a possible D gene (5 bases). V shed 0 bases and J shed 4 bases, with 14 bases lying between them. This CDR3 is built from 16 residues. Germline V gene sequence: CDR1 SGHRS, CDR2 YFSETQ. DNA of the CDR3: TGCGCCAGCAGCTTGGCCGTCGGGGGATCAGGAAACACCATATATTTT. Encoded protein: CASSLAVGGSGNTIYF.

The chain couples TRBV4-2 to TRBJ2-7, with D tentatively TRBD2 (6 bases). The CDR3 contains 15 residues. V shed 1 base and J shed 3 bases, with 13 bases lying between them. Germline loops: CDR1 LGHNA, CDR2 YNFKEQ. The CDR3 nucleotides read TGTGCCAGCAGCCAAGGACGGGGGAGTATCTACGAGCAGTACTTC. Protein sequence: CASSQGRGSIYEQYF.

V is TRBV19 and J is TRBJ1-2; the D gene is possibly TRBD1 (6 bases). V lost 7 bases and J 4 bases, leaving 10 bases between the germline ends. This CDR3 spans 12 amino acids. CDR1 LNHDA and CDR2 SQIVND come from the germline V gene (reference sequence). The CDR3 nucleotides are TGTGCCAGTACCGACAGGATCTATGGCTACACCTTC. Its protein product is CASTDRIYGYTF.

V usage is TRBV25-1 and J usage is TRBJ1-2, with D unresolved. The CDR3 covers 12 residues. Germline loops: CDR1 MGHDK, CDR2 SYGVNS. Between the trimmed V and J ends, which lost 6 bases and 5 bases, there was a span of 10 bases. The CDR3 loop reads CASRMETYGYTF. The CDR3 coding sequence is TGTGCCAGCAGGATGGAGACTTATGGCTACACCTTC.

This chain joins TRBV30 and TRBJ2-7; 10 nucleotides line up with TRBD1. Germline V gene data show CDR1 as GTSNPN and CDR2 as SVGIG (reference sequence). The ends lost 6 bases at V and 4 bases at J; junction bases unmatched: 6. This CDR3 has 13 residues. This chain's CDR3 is CACSTGGAYEQYF. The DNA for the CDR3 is TGTGCCTGTTCGACAGGGGGCGCGTACGAGCAGTACTTC.

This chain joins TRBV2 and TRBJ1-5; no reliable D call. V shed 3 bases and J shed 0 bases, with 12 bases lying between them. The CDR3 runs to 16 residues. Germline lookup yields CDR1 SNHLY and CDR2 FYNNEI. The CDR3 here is CASSDEGFPSNQPQHF. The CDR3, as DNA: TGTGCCAGCAGTGATGAGGGATTTCCTAGCAATCAGCCCCAGCATTTT.

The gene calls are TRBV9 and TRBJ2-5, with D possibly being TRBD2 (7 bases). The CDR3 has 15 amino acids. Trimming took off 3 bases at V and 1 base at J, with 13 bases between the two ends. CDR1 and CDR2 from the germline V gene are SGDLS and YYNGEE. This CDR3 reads CASSAEGGLQETQYF. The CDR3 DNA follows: TGTGCCAGCAGCGCGGAGGGGGGGCTCCAAGAGACCCAGTACTTC.

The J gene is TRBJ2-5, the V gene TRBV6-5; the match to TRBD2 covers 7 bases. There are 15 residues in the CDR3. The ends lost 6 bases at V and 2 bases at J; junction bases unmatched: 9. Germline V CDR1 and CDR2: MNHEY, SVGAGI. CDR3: CASRAMRAGQETQYF. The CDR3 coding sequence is TGTGCCAGCAGGGCTATGAGAGCGGGACAAGAGACCCAGTACTTC.

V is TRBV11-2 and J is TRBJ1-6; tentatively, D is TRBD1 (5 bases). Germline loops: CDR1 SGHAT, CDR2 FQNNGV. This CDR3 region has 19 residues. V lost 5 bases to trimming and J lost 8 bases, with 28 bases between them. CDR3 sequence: CASSVGQSLNSLQYSPLHF. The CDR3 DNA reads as TGTGCCAGCAGCGTGGGGCAGTCACTTAATTCCCTACAGTATTCACCCCTCCACTTT.

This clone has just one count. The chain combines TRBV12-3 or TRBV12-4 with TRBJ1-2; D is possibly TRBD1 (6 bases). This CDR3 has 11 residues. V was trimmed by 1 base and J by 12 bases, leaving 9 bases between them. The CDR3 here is CASSLGGGNTF. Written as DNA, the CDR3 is TGTGCCAGCAGTTTAGGAGGGGGTAACACCTTC.

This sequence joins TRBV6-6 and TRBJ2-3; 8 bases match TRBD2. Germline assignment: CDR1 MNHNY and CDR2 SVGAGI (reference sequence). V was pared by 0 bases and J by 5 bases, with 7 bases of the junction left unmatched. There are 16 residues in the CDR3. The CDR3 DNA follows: TGTGCCAGCAGTTACTCCCCGGGGGGGCCGAAAGATACGCAGTATTTT. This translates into CASSYSPGGPKDTQYF.

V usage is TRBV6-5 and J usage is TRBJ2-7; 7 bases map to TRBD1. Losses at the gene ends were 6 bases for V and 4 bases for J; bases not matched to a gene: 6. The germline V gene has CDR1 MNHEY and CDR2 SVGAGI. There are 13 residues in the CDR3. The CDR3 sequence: CASSHGQEYEQYF. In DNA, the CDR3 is TGTGCCAGCAGCCACGGACAGGAGTACGAGCAGTACTTC.

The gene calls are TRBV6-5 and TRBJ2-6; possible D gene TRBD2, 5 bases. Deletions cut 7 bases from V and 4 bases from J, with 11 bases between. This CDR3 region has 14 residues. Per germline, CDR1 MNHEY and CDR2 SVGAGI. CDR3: CASTEDSGANVLTF. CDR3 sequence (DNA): TGTGCCAGCACCGAGGACTCCGGGGCCAACGTCCTGACTTTC.

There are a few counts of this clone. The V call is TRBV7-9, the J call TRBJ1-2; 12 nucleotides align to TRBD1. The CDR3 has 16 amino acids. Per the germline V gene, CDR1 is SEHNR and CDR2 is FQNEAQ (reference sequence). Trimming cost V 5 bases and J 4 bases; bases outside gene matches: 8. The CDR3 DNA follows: TGTGCCAGCAGCGCCCCGGGACAGGGGGCCACCTATGGCTACACCTTC. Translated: CASSAPGQGATYGYTF.

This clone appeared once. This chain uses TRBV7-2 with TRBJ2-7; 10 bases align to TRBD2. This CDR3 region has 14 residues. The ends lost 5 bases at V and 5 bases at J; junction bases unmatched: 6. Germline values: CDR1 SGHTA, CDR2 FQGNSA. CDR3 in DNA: TGTGCCAGCAGCGTACTAGCGGGGCGCGACGAGCAGTACTTC. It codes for CASSVLAGRDEQYF.

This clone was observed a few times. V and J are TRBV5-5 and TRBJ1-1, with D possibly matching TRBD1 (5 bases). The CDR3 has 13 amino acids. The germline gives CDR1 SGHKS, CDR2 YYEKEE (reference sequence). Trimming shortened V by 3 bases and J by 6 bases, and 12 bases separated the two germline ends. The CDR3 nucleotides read TGTGCCAGCAGCTCCCAGGGACTGCCTGAAGCTTTCTTT. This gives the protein CASSSQGLPEAFF.